Shown below are 10 T cell receptor beta chains from a single sample sequenced in a study of T cells in Graves' hyperthyroidism and ophthalmopathy. What was amplified from RNA transcripts were TCR beta CDR3 regions. Using the HTBI primer set, a first-round RT-PCR was run on the TCR CDR3. One entry per CDR3 protein, called by TCRdb with MiXCR from the multiplex PCR reads. The sample lists 370,000 or so distinct CDR3 sequences, around 25% occurring once. Sequencing was carried out using blood. Receptors were obtained from a man aged 45-60 years with Graves' hyperthyroidism.

This clonotype was observed many times. The chain carries TRBV27 and TRBJ2-7; D might be TRBD2 (6 bases). CDR3 length equals 14 residues. Trimming pared 6 bases from V and 0 bases from J, leaving 12 bases between. Germline V gene lookup returns CDR1 MNHEY and CDR2 SMNVEV (reference sequence). CDR3 sequence reads: CASRRAGNSYEQYF. The CDR3 region has the DNA TGTGCCAGCAGGAGGGCGGGAAACTCCTACGAGCAGTACTTC.

The CDR3 loop reads CASSFGGPAKNIQYF. CDR3 sequence (DNA): TGTGCCAGCAGTTTCGGCGGTCCCGCCAAAAACATTCAGTACTTC. J is TRBJ2-4 and V is TRBV12-3 or TRBV12-4; D remains ambiguous. Trimming cost V 3 bases and J 1 base, with 10 bases left between them. The CDR3 contains 15 residues.

The V call is TRBV7-2, the J call TRBJ1-6; D is ambiguous. CDR1 SGHTA and CDR2 FQGNSA come from the germline V gene. V dropped 1 base and J dropped 7 bases, with 11 bases sitting between them. The CDR3 covers 15 residues. The DNA for the CDR3 is TGTGCCAGCAGCTTAGGCCGGGCCTCAAATTCACCCCTCCACTTT. Translated: CASSLGRASNSPLHF.

The genes are TRBV7-8 and TRBJ1-4; no definite D call. V lost 4 bases, J lost 8 bases, and 17 bases lay in between. The V gene's germline CDR1 is SGHVS and CDR2 FQNEAQ. The CDR3 consists of 15 residues. For the CDR3, the DNA is TGTGCCAGCAGCTCGGATTACAAGGCCGGGGAAAAACTGTTTTTT. Translated: CASSSDYKAGEKLFF.

The chain employs TRBV6-1 and TRBJ2-7; D ambiguous. Trimming took 2 bases from V and 2 from J, leaving 13 bases between them. Germline CDR1 is MNHNS and CDR2 is SASEGT. This CDR3 spans 15 amino acids. CDR3 region: CASSERNVPPYEQYF. DNA of the CDR3: TGTGCCAGCAGTGAAAGGAATGTACCCCCCTACGAGCAGTACTTC.

This clonotype was seen many times. J is TRBJ2-1 and V is TRBV11-2; 9 bases fit TRBD2. The CDR3 has 16 residues. Germline values: CDR1 SGHAT, CDR2 FQNNGV. J was trimmed by 4 bases and V by 1 base; bases with no gene match: 5. The CDR3 DNA reads TGTGCCAGCAGCTTAGTGATGGCGGGAGGGTACAATGAGCAGTTCTTC. It codes for CASSLVMAGGYNEQFF.

This clonotype was counted only a few times. The CDR3 spells CASSELLTGLYGYTF. CDR3 DNA: TGTGCCAGCAGTGAACTCCTGACAGGGCTCTATGGCTACACCTTC. The rearrangement joins TRBV6-1 to TRBJ1-2; TRBD1 matches at 7 bases. The CDR3 is made up of 15 amino acids. The trim removed 2 bases at V and 4 bases at J, leaving 7 bases unmatched. Germline V lookup: CDR1 MNHNS, CDR2 SASEGT.

This clonotype was seen a few times. The gene calls are TRBV11-3 and TRBJ2-2; a possible D gene is TRBD2 (6 bases). Trimming took off 5 bases at V and 5 bases at J, with 9 bases between the two ends. There are 13 residues in the CDR3. The V gene's germline CDR1 is SGHNT and CDR2 YENEEA. The CDR3 reads CASSPGGTGELFF. For the CDR3, the DNA is TGTGCCAGCAGCCCTGGGGGGACCGGGGAGCTGTTTTTT.

This clonotype showed up many times. V and J are TRBV18 and TRBJ2-1; the D gene is possibly TRBD1 (6 bases). The CDR3 is 15 amino acids. Trimming left V 2 bases short and J 5 bases short, with 13 bases between. Per germline, CDR1 KGHSH and CDR2 LQKENI. DNA of the CDR3: TGTGCCAGCTCACCAAGGCAGGGGCTAGACAATGAGCAGTTCTTC. Translating gives CASSPRQGLDNEQFF.

The rearrangement uses TRBV12-3 or TRBV12-4 and TRBJ1-2, with D unclear. V gave up 1 base and J gave up 6 bases, with 9 bases separating them. The CDR3 length is 13 residues. CDR3: CASSLVEGDGYTF. Here the CDR3 DNA reads TGTGCCAGCAGTTTAGTAGAAGGAGATGGCTACACCTTC.